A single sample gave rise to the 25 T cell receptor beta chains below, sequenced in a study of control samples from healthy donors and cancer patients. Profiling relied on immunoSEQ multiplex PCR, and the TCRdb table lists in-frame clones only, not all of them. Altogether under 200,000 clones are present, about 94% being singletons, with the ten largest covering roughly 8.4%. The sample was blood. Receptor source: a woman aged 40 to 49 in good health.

CDR3 amino acids: CASSSGFYGYTF. The CDR3 DNA follows: TGTGCCAGCAGTTCGGGGTTCTATGGCTACACCTTC. V and J are TRBV6-2 or TRBV6-3 and TRBJ1-2; no definite D call. The CDR3 covers 12 residues. The ends were cut back, 4 bases at V and 4 bases at J, with 7 bases in the middle. Germline assignment: CDR1 MNHEY and CDR2 SVGEGT.

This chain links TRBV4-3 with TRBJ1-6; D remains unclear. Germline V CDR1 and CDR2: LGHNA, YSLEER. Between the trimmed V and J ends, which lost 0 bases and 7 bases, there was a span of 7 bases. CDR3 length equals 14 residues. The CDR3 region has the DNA TGCGCCAGCAGCCAAGATAGGGAGAATTCACCCCTCCACTTT. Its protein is CASSQDRENSPLHF.

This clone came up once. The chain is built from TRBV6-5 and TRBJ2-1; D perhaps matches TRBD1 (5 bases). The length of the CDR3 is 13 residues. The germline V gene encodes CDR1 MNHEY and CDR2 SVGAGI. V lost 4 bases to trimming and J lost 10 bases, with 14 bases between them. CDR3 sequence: CASSLGRQGEQFF. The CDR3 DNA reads TGTGCCAGCAGTTTGGGGCGGCAAGGGGAGCAGTTCTTC.

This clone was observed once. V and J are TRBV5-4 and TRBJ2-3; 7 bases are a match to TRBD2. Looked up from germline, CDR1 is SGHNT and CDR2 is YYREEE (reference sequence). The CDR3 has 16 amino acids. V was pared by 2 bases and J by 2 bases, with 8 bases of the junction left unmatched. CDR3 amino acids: CASSFTLAGLTDTQYF. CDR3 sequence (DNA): TGTGCCAGCAGCTTCACTTTAGCGGGTCTCACAGATACGCAGTATTTT.

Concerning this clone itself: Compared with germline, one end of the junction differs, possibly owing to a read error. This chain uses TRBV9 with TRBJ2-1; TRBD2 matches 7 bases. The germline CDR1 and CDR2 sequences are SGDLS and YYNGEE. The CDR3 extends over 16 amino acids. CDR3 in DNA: TGTGCCAGCAGCCCCAGTAGGGCGGGAGAACGAAATGGGCAGTTCTTC. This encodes CASSPSRAGERNGQFF.

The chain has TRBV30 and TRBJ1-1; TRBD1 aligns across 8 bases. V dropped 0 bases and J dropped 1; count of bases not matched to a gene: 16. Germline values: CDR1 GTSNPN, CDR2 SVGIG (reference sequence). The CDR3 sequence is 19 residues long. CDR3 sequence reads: CAWSVLPDRAVSRNTEAFF. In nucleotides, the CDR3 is TGTGCCTGGAGTGTCCTCCCGGACAGGGCCGTATCTCGGAACACTGAAGCTTTCTTT.

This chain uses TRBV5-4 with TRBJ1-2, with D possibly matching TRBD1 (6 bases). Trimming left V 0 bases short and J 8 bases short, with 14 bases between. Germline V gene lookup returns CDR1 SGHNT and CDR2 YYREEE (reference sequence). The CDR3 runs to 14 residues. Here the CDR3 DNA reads TGTGCCAGCAGCTTGGAACAGGGCGTCAGAGGCTACACCTTC. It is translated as CASSLEQGVRGYTF.

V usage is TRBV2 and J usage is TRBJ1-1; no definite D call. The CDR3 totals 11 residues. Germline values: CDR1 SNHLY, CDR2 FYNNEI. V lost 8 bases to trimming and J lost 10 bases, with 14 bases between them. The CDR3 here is CASLVVARAFF. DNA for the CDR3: TGTGCCAGCCTGGTGGTGGCAAGAGCTTTCTTT.

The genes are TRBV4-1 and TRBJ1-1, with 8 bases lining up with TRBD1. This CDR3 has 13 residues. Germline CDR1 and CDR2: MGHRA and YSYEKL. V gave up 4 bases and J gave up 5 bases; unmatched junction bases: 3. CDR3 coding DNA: TGCGCCAGCAGCCCCACAGGGGGTACTGAAGCTTTCTTT. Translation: CASSPTGGTEAFF.

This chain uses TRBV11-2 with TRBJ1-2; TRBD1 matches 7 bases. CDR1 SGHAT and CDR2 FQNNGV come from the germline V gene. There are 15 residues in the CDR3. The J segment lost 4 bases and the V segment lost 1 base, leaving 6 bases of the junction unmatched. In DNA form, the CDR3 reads TGTGCCAGCAGCTTAGGAAGGGGGCCGAGCTATGGCTACACCTTC. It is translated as CASSLGRGPSYGYTF.

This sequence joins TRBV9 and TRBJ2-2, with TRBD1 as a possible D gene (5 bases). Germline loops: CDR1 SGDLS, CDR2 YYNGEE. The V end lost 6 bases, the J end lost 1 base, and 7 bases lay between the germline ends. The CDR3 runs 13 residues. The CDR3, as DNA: TGTGCCAGCAAAACAGGGAACACCGGGGAGCTGTTTTTT. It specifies CASKTGNTGELFF.

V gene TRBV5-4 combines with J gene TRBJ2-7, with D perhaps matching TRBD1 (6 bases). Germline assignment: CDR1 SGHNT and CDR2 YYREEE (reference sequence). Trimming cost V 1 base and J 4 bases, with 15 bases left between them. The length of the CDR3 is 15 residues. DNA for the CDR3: TGTGCCAGCAGCTTGTCAACGAATAGGGGGTACGAGCAGTACTTC. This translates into CASSLSTNRGYEQYF.

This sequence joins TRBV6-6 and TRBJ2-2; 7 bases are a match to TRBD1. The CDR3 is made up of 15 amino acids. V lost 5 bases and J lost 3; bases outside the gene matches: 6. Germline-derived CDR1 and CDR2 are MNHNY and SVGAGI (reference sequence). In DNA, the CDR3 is TGTGCCAGCAGTATACAGGGGCAAGACACCGGGGAGCTGTTTTTT. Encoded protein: CASSIQGQDTGELFF.

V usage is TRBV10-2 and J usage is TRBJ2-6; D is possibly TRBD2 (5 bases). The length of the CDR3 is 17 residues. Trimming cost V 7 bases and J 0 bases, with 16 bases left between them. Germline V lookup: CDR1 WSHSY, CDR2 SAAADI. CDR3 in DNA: TGCGCCAGCACAGGACGCGGGCCGAGCTCTGGGGCCAACGTCCTGACTTTC. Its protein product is CASTGRGPSSGANVLTF.

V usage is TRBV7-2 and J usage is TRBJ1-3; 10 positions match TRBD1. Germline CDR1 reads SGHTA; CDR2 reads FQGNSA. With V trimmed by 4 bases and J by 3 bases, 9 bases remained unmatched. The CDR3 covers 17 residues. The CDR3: CASSSRTTGGYGNTIYF. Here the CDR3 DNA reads TGTGCCAGCAGCTCGCGAACGACAGGGGGCTATGGAAACACCATATATTTT.

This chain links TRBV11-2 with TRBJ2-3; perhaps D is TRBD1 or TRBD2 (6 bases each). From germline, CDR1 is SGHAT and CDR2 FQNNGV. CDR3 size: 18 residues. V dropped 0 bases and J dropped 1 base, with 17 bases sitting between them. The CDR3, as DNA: TGTGCCAGCAGCTTAGATCACTGGGGGGCCGTTGGCACAGATACGCAGTATTTT. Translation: CASSLDHWGAVGTDTQYF.

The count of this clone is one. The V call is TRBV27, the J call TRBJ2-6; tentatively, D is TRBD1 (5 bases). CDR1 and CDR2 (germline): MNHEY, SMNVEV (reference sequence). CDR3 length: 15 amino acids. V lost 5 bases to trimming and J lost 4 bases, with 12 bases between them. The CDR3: CASSGSGSGANVLTF. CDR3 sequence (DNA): TGTGCCAGCAGTGGGTCAGGGTCGGGGGCCAACGTCCTGACTTTC.

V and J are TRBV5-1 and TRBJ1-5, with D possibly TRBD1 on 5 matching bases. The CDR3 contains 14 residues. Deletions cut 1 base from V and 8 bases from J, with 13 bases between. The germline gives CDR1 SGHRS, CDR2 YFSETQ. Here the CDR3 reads CASSLTGRGEPQHF. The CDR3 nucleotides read TGCGCCAGCAGCTTGACGGGAAGGGGTGAGCCCCAGCATTTT.

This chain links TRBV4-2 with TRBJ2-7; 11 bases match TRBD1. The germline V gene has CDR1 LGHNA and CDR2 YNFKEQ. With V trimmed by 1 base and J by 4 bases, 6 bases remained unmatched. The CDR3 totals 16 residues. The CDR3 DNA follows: TGTGCCAGCAGCCAAGCGGGGGGACAGGGGGGGTACGAGCAGTACTTC. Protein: CASSQAGGQGGYEQYF.

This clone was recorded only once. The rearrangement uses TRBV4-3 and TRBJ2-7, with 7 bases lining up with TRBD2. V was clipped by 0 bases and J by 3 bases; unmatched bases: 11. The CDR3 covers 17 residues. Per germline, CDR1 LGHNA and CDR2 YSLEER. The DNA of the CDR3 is TGCGCCAGCAGCCAAGATGGGCCCGGGACTAACCTCTACGAGCAGTACTTC. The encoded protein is CASSQDGPGTNLYEQYF.

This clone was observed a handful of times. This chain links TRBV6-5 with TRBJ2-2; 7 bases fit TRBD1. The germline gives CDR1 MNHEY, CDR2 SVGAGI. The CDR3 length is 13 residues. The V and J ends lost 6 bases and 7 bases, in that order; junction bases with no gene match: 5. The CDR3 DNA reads TGTGCCAGCAGCCAACAGGGGCGCGGGGAGCTGTTTTTT. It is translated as CASSQQGRGELFF.

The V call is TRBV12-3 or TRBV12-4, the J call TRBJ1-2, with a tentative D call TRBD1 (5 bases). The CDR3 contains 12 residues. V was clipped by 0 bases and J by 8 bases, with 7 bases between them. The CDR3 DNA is TGTGCCAGCAGTTTAGCAAGGGACGGCTACACCTTC. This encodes CASSLARDGYTF.

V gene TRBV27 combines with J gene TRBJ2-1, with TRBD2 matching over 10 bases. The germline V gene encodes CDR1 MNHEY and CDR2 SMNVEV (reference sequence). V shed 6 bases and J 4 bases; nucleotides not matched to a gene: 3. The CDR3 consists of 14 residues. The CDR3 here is CASSRTSGYNEQFF. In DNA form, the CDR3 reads TGTGCCAGCAGCCGGACTAGCGGATACAATGAGCAGTTCTTC.

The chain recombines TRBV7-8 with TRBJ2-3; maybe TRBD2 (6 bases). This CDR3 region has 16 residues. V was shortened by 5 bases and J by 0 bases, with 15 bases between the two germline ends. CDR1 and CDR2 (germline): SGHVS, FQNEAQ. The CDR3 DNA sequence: TGTGCCAGCAGCCAGTTAGCGGAGACAAGCACAGATACGCAGTATTTT. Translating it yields CASSQLAETSTDTQYF.

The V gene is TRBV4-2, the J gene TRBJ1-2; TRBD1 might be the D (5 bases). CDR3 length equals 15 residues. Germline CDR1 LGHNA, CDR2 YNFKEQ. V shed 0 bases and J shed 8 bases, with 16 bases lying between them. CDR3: CASSQERSGAKGYTF. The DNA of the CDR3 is TGTGCCAGCAGCCAAGAGCGGAGTGGGGCGAAGGGCTACACCTTC.